One and the same sample provided the 26 T cell receptor beta chains below, sequenced in a study of T cell changes during pregnancy in multiple sclerosis. Clones were read by immunoSEQ multiplex PCR, and TCRdb kept only the in-frame ones, dropping some. In the table there are some 38,000 clones, over 90% of which are singletons. The sequencing used CD4+ T cells from peripheral blood mononuclear cells, collected after pregnancy. The origin of the receptors is a female donor in good health, enrolled as a control in a pregnancy study.

The chain employs TRBV11-2 and TRBJ2-5, with TRBD1 matching 10 bases. CDR3 length: 14 amino acids. Germline values: CDR1 SGHAT, CDR2 FQNNGV. V trimming: 4 bases; J trimming: 4 bases; junction bases outside the gene matches: 3. CDR3 bases: TGTGCCAGCAGCTACTGGGACAGGGGAGAGACCCAGTACTTC. The encoded protein is CASSYWDRGETQYF.

V usage is TRBV15 and J usage is TRBJ1-6; D is possibly TRBD1 (6 bases). This CDR3 has 16 amino acids. Germline lookup yields CDR1 LNHNV and CDR2 YYDKDF (reference sequence). V gave up 0 bases and J gave up 9 bases, with 15 bases separating them. The CDR3 region is CATSRDSTGSVSPLHF. The CDR3 bases are TGTGCCACCAGCAGAGATTCGACAGGTTCGGTTTCACCCCTCCACTTT.

The gene calls are TRBV27 and TRBJ2-2; 8 bases agree with TRBD2. Trimming at V came to 8 bases and at J to 4 bases, leaving 12 bases not matched to a gene. The CDR3 has 16 amino acids. Germline lookup yields CDR1 MNHEY and CDR2 SMNVEV (reference sequence). DNA of the CDR3: TGTGCCAGCCGCAAAGCGGGGGCTCTCGGCACCGGGGAGCTGTTTTTT. Encoded protein: CASRKAGALGTGELFF.

The genes are TRBV14 and TRBJ2-1, with 12 bases identical to TRBD2. V lost 4 bases, J lost 0 bases, and 10 bases stayed unmatched. CDR3 length: 19 residues. Germline V CDR1 and CDR2: SGHDN, FVKESK. CDR3 protein: CASSRPGLAGVSSYNEQFF. In nucleotides, the CDR3 is TGTGCCAGCAGCCGGCCGGGACTAGCGGGTGTCAGCTCCTACAATGAGCAGTTCTTC.

The chain uses TRBV9 and TRBJ1-2; weak D call: TRBD1 (6 bases). The ends were cut back, 6 bases at V and 5 bases at J, with 17 bases in the middle. The germline V gene encodes CDR1 SGDLS and CDR2 YYNGEE. This CDR3 has 14 amino acids. For the CDR3, the DNA is TGTGCCAGCACCCCCCCAGGGGTGGGTTATGGCTACACCTTC. This translates into CASTPPGVGYGYTF.

The CDR3 sequence: CASTDTGLSGNTIYF. Written as DNA, the CDR3 is TGTGCCAGCACCGATACAGGTCTCTCTGGAAACACCATATATTTT. This rearrangement joins TRBV9 to TRBJ1-3, with D perhaps matching TRBD1 (5 bases). Germline V gene lookup returns CDR1 SGDLS and CDR2 YYNGEE. V lost 6 bases and J 0 bases, leaving 13 bases between the germline ends. This CDR3 has 15 amino acids.

The V and J genes are TRBV18 and TRBJ2-3; 10 bases align to TRBD2. Germline CDR1 and CDR2: KGHSH and LQKENI. CDR3 length: 20 amino acids. With 1 base clipped from V and 4 bases from J, the junction kept 17 bases outside the gene matches. CDR3 sequence reads: CASSPLPGPGLAGESDTQYF. The CDR3, as DNA: TGTGCCAGCTCACCACTCCCAGGCCCGGGGCTAGCGGGAGAGTCAGATACGCAGTATTTT.

The CDR3 DNA sequence: TGTGCCAGCAGCAAATTGGAGGGGGGGAAGAATGCGGAGCAGTTCTTC. It codes for CASSKLEGGKNAEQFF. V is TRBV21-1 and J is TRBJ2-1; the D segment call TRBD2 is taken from the table without a DNA check. TRBV21-1 counts as a pseudogene. The CDR3 covers 16 residues.

This chain joins TRBV6-1 and TRBJ2-7; 11 bases match TRBD2. Germline loops: CDR1 MNHNS, CDR2 SASEGT. V shed 6 bases and J 3 bases; nucleotides not matched to a gene: 4. This CDR3 spans 14 amino acids. CDR3 nucleotide sequence: TGTGCCAGCAGGGGACTAGCGGAGAACTACGAGCAGTACTTC. Protein sequence: CASRGLAENYEQYF.

In DNA, the CDR3 is TGTGCCAGCAGCTTAAACAGGCCCGGAAACACCATATATTTT. Residues: CASSLNRPGNTIYF. This chain joins TRBV11-2 and TRBJ1-3; weak D call: TRBD1 (5 bases). CDR1 is SGHAT and CDR2 is FQNNGV in the germline V gene. Trimming stripped 2 bases from V and 4 bases from J, with 9 bases between. This CDR3 comprises 14 residues.

The genes are TRBV5-1 and TRBJ2-1; unclear D gene. There are 16 residues in the CDR3. Per germline, CDR1 SGHRS and CDR2 YFSETQ. The germline V and J ends were trimmed by 0 bases and 0 bases, with 10 bases remaining between them. The CDR3 region is CASSLVSGYSYNEQFF. CDR3 in DNA: TGCGCCAGCAGCTTGGTCTCCGGGTACTCCTACAATGAGCAGTTCTTC.

The gene calls are TRBV5-4 and TRBJ2-1; D might be TRBD1 (6 bases). V lost 5 bases and J 1 base, leaving 16 bases between the germline ends. The CDR3 loop spans 16 amino acids. Germline assignment: CDR1 SGHNT and CDR2 YYREEE (reference sequence). The CDR3 region has the DNA TGTGCCAGCAGACCGGCAGGGGAAAGGTCCTACAATGAGCAGTTCTTC. Protein product: CASRPAGERSYNEQFF.

This clone was recorded only once. The CDR3 loop is CAWRGTATDTQYF. The CDR3 bases are TGTGCCTGGAGGGGGACAGCTACAGATACGCAGTATTTT. The rearrangement links TRBV30 to TRBJ2-3; 7 bases line up with TRBD1. J was trimmed by 3 bases and V by 3 bases; bases with no gene match: 3. This CDR3 has 13 residues. Germline CDR1 is GTSNPN and CDR2 is SVGIG (reference sequence).

The chain recombines TRBV18 with TRBJ1-1; 7 nucleotides line up with TRBD1. V trimming: 1 base; J trimming: 4 bases; junction bases outside the gene matches: 15. The CDR3 length is 18 residues. The germline V gene has CDR1 KGHSH and CDR2 LQKENI. The CDR3 DNA reads TGTGCCAGCTCACCACTTATACAGGGGATAGCGATCGGCACTGAAGCTTTCTTT. Its translation is CASSPLIQGIAIGTEAFF. The full variable domain, rest sourced from reference TRBV18 and TRBJ1-1, is NAGVMQNPRHLVRRRGQEARLRCSPMKGHSHVYWYRQLPEEGLKFMVYLQKENIIDESGMPKERFSAEFPKEGPSILRIQQVVRGDSAAYFCASSPLIQGIAIGTEAFFGQGTRLTVV.

The J gene is TRBJ1-4, the V gene TRBV4-1, with D possibly TRBD1 on 6 matching bases. The V end was cut by 2 bases, the J end by 8 bases, with 9 bases between. The CDR3 contains 13 residues. The germline V gene has CDR1 MGHRA and CDR2 YSYEKL. In DNA form, the CDR3 reads TGCGCCAGCAGCCAATGGGACACCGAAAAACTGTTTTTT. Translated: CASSQWDTEKLFF.

This rearrangement joins TRBV7-2 to TRBJ2-5; tentative D call: TRBD1 (6 bases). CDR1 is SGHTA and CDR2 is FQGNSA in the germline V gene. V shed 5 bases and J shed 4 bases, with 17 bases lying between them. The CDR3 totals 15 residues. The CDR3 region is CASSLTPGVRETQYF. DNA of the CDR3: TGTGCCAGCAGCCTCACCCCAGGGGTGAGAGAGACCCAGTACTTC.

The rearrangement links TRBV2 to TRBJ1-1, with 8 positions matching TRBD1. CDR1 and CDR2 (germline): SNHLY, FYNNEI. The CDR3 is 15 amino acids. After removal of 4 bases from V and 0 bases from J, the junction contained 4 bases not matched to a gene. CDR3 sequence: CASSGQGTLNTEAFF. The CDR3 bases are TGTGCCAGCAGTGGACAGGGGACTCTGAACACTGAAGCTTTCTTT.

The rearrangement links TRBV6-6 to TRBJ1-1; unclear D gene. Germline V CDR1 and CDR2: MNHNY, SVGAGI (reference sequence). Trimming shortened V by 6 bases and J by 1 base, and 12 bases separated the two germline ends. CDR3 length: 14 amino acids. The CDR3 bases are TGTGCCAGCAGGGCCTCCTCACCGAACACTGAAGCTTTCTTT. Its translation: CASRASSPNTEAFF.

This chain uses TRBV5-4 with TRBJ2-7, with 7 bases lining up with TRBD1. Unmatched junction bases numbered 8, after V lost 5 bases and J lost 3 bases. Germline values: CDR1 SGHNT, CDR2 YYREEE (reference sequence). CDR3 length: 14 residues. CDR3 DNA sequence: TGTGCCAGCAGTCCGGGACAGAGAAACTACGAGCAGTACTTC. Translating gives CASSPGQRNYEQYF.

The CDR3: CASSPQVRDTQYF. CDR3 DNA sequence: TGTGCCAGCAGCCCCCAGGTCCGGGATACGCAGTATTTT. V is TRBV7-6 and J is TRBJ2-3, with D unclear. The CDR3 totals 13 residues. Germline assignment: CDR1 SGHVS and CDR2 FNYEAQ. V was clipped by 5 bases and J by 6 bases, with 12 bases between them.

This rearrangement joins TRBV7-2 to TRBJ2-5; the match to TRBD2 covers 12 bases. Trimming cost V 1 base and J 4 bases; bases outside gene matches: 10. The CDR3 is 18 residues long. The germline CDR1 and CDR2 sequences are SGHTA and FQGNSA. CDR3 region: CASSLVTSGGPIGETQYF. CDR3 DNA sequence: TGTGCCAGCAGCTTAGTAACTAGCGGGGGGCCTATTGGAGAGACCCAGTACTTC.

This rearrangement joins TRBV18 to TRBJ2-3; possible D gene TRBD2, 7 bases. The germline CDR1 and CDR2 sequences are KGHSH and LQKENI. The CDR3 has 16 amino acids. The germline V and J ends were trimmed by 2 bases and 0 bases, with 12 bases remaining between them. CDR3 loop: CASSPVGGPSTDTQYF. The CDR3 region has the DNA TGTGCCAGCTCACCAGTGGGGGGGCCCAGCACAGATACGCAGTATTTT.

This chain uses TRBV5-6 with TRBJ1-4; weak D call: TRBD1 (6 bases). Germline V gene sequence: CDR1 SGHDT, CDR2 YYEEEE. This CDR3 is 12 amino acids long. The germline V and J ends were trimmed by 4 bases and 8 bases, with 9 bases remaining between them. The CDR3 here is CASSPQGEKLFF. The CDR3 DNA sequence: TGTGCCAGCAGCCCTCAGGGGGAAAAACTGTTTTTT.

This clone has only a few counts. The rearrangement uses TRBV9 and TRBJ1-2; 8 bases line up with TRBD1. Germline CDR1 SGDLS, CDR2 YYNGEE. The CDR3 is 13 residues long. Losses at the gene ends were 3 bases for V and 7 bases for J; bases not matched to a gene: 5. CDR3 bases: TGTGCCAGCAGCGGGACAGGGCTGGGTGGCTACACCTTC. Its protein product is CASSGTGLGGYTF.

The chain couples TRBV19 to TRBJ2-7; 8 bases agree with TRBD2. Per the germline V gene, CDR1 is LNHDA and CDR2 is SQIVND (reference sequence). The CDR3 runs to 14 residues. Unmatched junction bases numbered 6, after V lost 6 bases and J lost 2 bases. CDR3 coding DNA: TGTGCCAGTAGGGAGCGGGAGATTCCCTACGAGCAGTACTTC. Amino acids: CASREREIPYEQYF.

The chain is built from TRBV2 and TRBJ1-1; 11 nucleotides agree with TRBD1. The CDR3 covers 15 residues. Germline V CDR1 and CDR2: SNHLY, FYNNEI. The junction had 7 bases not matched to a gene; V was cut back by 10 bases and J by 0 bases. The CDR3 DNA follows: TGTGCCACAAGAGGACAGGGGGCGATGAACACTGAAGCTTTCTTT. It yields the protein CATRGQGAMNTEAFF.